Included here is one T cell receptor (beta chain) sequence, with context. Its target is unknown. CDR1 and CDR2 (germline): SEHNR, FQNEAQ (reference sequence). The V end was cut by 4 bases, the J end by 10 bases, with 14 bases between. The CDR3 is made up of 14 amino acids. The protocol was immunoSEQ multiplex PCR, while the TCRdb copy is restricted to in-frame clones and leaves out a portion. The table includes under 10,000 clones, roughly 90% detected once. The data originate from a study of T cell clonotyping in hematopoietic cell transplantation. General study results and limits: Few recipient clonotypes overlapped donors; over 95% were de novo at given depth.

The clonotype originates from a human patient who had an allogeneic stem cell transplant, so the T cells may come from the graft donor. The donor label of this sample is uncertain. Some clones in this sample may be carry-over from other donors' samples. The sample consisted of PBMCs, taken 180 days after allogeneic stem cell transplant. The J gene is TRBJ1-6, the V gene TRBV7-9; D gene unclear. The CDR3 DNA reads as TGTGCCAGCAGCTGGGCCCCCTTGAAGTCACCCCTCCACTTT. Translated, it gives CASSWAPLKSPLHF. The full variable domain, completed using reference TRBV7-9 and TRBJ1-6, is DTGVSQNPRHKITKRGQNVTFRCDPISEHNRLYWYRQTLGQGPEFLTYFQNEAQLEKSRLLSDRFSAERPKGSFSTLEIQRTEQGDSAMYLCASSWAPLKSPLHFGNGTRLTVT.